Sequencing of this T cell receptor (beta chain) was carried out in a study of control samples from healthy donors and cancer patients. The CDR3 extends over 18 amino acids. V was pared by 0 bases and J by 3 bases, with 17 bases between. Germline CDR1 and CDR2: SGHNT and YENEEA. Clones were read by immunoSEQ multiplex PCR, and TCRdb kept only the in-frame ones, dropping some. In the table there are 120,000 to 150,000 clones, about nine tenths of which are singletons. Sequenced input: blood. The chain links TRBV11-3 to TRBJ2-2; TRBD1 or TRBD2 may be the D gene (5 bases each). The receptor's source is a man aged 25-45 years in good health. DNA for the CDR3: TGTGCCAGCAGCTTAGAGTTAAGGTTCGGGGCGCACACCGGGGAGCTGTTTTTT. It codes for CASSLELRFGAHTGELFF.